This T cell receptor (beta chain) was captured by sequencing in a study of metastatic and nonmetastatic thyroid tumors. Across the whole study: The study looked at repertoires side by side in blood and in tumor or nodule tissue from malignant and benign thyroid patients.

Patients were all untreated before their thyroid surgery. V shed 4 bases and J 12 bases; nucleotides not matched to a gene: 15. Germline assignment: CDR1 SEHNR and CDR2 FQNEAQ (reference sequence). CDR3 length equals 14 residues. This clone was recorded many times. TCRdb used MiXCR to call clones anew from the PCR reads. The sample has roughly 40,000 clones; around an eighth are singletons. The clonotype comes from a male donor with papillary thyroid cancer or a benign thyroid nodule (not recorded which). Some clones in this sample may be carry-over from other donors' samples. The chain recombines TRBV7-9 with TRBJ2-7, with TRBD1 matching 7 bases. Input material: blood. The CDR3 nucleotides read TGTGCCAGCAGCTCGACTGACAGGGAGATTCAGGTGTACTTC. It yields the protein CASSSTDREIQVYF.